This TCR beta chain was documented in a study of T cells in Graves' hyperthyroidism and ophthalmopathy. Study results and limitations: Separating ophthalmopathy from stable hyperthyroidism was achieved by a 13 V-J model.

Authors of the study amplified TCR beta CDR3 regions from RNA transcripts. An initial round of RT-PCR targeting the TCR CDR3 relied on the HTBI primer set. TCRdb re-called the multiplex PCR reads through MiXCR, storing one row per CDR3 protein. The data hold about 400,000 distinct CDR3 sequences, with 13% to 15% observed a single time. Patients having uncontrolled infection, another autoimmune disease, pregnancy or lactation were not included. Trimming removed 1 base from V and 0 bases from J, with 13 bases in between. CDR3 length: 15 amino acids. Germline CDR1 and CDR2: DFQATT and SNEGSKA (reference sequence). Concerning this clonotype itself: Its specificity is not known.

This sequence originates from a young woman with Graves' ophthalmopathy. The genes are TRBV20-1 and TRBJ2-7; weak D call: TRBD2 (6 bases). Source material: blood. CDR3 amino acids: CSARGGDLGSYEQYF. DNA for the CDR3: TGCAGTGCTAGAGGGGGGGATTTGGGCTCCTACGAGCAGTACTTC.